Presented here are 14 T cell receptor beta chains from one specimen sequenced in a study of T cells in Graves' hyperthyroidism and ophthalmopathy. Amplification yielded TCR beta CDR3 regions, with RNA transcripts as the source. When the TCR CDR3 underwent first-round RT-PCR, the HTBI primer set was used. One entry per CDR3 protein, called by TCRdb with MiXCR from the multiplex PCR reads. The sample includes about 760,000 distinct CDR3 sequences, 30% to 40% of them seen just once. Input material: blood. These receptors originate from a woman aged 40 to 50 with Graves' hyperthyroidism.

In regard to this clonotype: The junction does not match germline at one end; this may be a read error. The gene calls are TRBV5-4 and TRBJ1-4, with 8 positions matching TRBD1. The CDR3 sequence is 17 residues long. Germline CDR1 SGHNT, CDR2 YYREEE (reference sequence). This CDR3 is CASSQDPQGATNEKLFF. As DNA, the CDR3 is TGCGCCAGCAGCCAAGATCCACAGGGGGCAACTAATGAAAAACTGTTTTTT.

On this clonotype itself: It may be a read error: a sequence one base away is much more abundant. J is TRBJ1-2 and V is TRBV12-3 or TRBV12-4; TRBD1 might be the D (6 bases). Trimming took 6 bases from V and 10 from J, leaving 21 bases between them. This CDR3 is 14 amino acids long. CDR3 protein: CASSRGGAQPFYTF. In DNA, the CDR3 is TGTGCCAGCAGCCGCGGGGGGGCCCAGCCCTTCTACACCTTC.

Worth noting for this clonotype: One end of the junction does not line up with germline, which may come from a read error. This sequence joins TRBV5-1 and TRBJ1-2; D remains unclear. CDR1 and CDR2 (germline): SGHRS, YFSETQ. The CDR3 spans 16 residues. The CDR3 region is CASSLDLGRIFYGYTF. Written as DNA, the CDR3 is TGTGCCAGCAGCTTGGATTTGGGGAGGATCTTCTATGGCTACACCTTC.

This clonotype has at least ten counts. V gene TRBV7-2 combines with J gene TRBJ2-7; D call uncertain. The CDR3 is 14 amino acids. Germline V gene data show CDR1 as SGHTA and CDR2 as FQGNSA. Trimming removed 1 base at V and 5 bases at J, with 12 bases between. DNA for the CDR3: TGTGCCAGCAGCTTAGAAGGGTCCGGCAACGAGCAGTACTTC. Protein sequence: CASSLEGSGNEQYF.

Ten or more counts support this clonotype. This sequence joins TRBV12-3 or TRBV12-4 and TRBJ1-6, with TRBD1 matching 9 bases. The CDR3 has 14 residues. Germline trimming cut 6 bases from V and 10 bases from J; bases unmatched to any gene: 7. The CDR3 DNA reads as TGTGCCAGCAGCTGGGGGACAGGGATCTCACCCCTCCACTTT. It translates to CASSWGTGISPLHF.

The chain combines TRBV6-5 with TRBJ1-2; no clear D. The germline V gene has CDR1 MNHEY and CDR2 SVGAGI. This CDR3 has 13 amino acids. Trimming removed 4 bases from V and 4 bases from J, with 10 bases in between. The CDR3: CASSFNTGYGYTF. The CDR3 coding sequence is TGTGCCAGCAGTTTCAACACGGGCTATGGCTACACCTTC.

The chain uses TRBV2 and TRBJ1-2; TRBD1 agrees at 8 bases. The CDR3 consists of 13 residues. Looked up from germline, CDR1 is SNHLY and CDR2 is FYNNEI. V lost 6 bases, J lost 12 bases, and 12 bases stayed unmatched. The CDR3 region is CASRPGQDRGDTF. For the CDR3, the DNA is TGTGCCAGCAGGCCGGGACAGGATAGAGGAGACACCTTC.

There are many counts of this clonotype. The V gene is TRBV7-8, the J gene TRBJ2-6; TRBD1 might be the D (6 bases). CDR3 length: 18 amino acids. CDR1 and CDR2 from the germline V gene are SGHVS and FQNEAQ. V was cut by 4 bases and J by 0 bases, with 16 bases left in between. The CDR3 bases are TGTGCCAGCAGCTCCATCCGGGACACACTCTCTGGGGCCAACGTCCTGACTTTC. Translated: CASSSIRDTLSGANVLTF.

This clonotype has only a few counts. The chain combines TRBV7-2 with TRBJ1-5; D gene uncertain. The CDR3 is 18 residues long. Per the germline V gene, CDR1 is SGHTA and CDR2 is FQGNSA. V was shortened by 5 bases and J by 9 bases, with 29 bases between the two germline ends. The CDR3 protein is CASSLTRFLGRAGWPQHF. CDR3 coding DNA: TGTGCCAGCAGCCTAACAAGGTTCTTGGGTCGCGCCGGGTGGCCCCAGCATTTT.

The rearrangement uses TRBV7-2 and TRBJ1-4, with D possibly matching TRBD1 (6 bases). The germline V gene encodes CDR1 SGHTA and CDR2 FQGNSA. The CDR3 totals 17 residues. V was trimmed by 5 bases and J by 6 bases, leaving 22 bases between them. The CDR3 sequence: CASSQVGTQNAHEKLFF. CDR3 DNA: TGTGCCAGCAGCCAAGTGGGGACACAGAATGCTCATGAAAAACTGTTTTTT.

This clonotype has just a few counts. The V and J genes are TRBV6-6 and TRBJ1-1; possibly TRBD1 for D (5 bases). CDR3 length equals 16 residues. The V end lost 2 bases, the J end lost 0 bases, and 13 bases lay between the germline ends. The V gene's germline CDR1 is MNHNY and CDR2 SVGAGI (reference sequence). The CDR3 is CASSYRAGTMNTEAFF. The CDR3 nucleotides are TGTGCCAGCAGTTACCGGGCAGGGACCATGAACACTGAAGCTTTCTTT.

The rearrangement joins TRBV6-5 to TRBJ2-7; TRBD2 agrees at 8 bases. The J segment lost 5 bases and the V segment lost 2 bases, leaving 5 bases of the junction unmatched. Germline CDR1 and CDR2: MNHEY and SVGAGI. The CDR3 runs 14 residues. DNA of the CDR3: TGTGCCAGCAGTTACGGGACTAGACGAAACGAGCAGTACTTC. This sequence encodes CASSYGTRRNEQYF.

In this sample, this clonotype turned up many times. The chain has TRBV12-3 or TRBV12-4 and TRBJ1-5; D gene unclear. This CDR3 has 14 amino acids. V was clipped by 5 bases and J by 0 bases, with 8 bases between them. The CDR3 DNA sequence: TGTGCCAGCAGTGACCGTGGTAGCAATCAGCCCCAGCATTTT. Protein sequence: CASSDRGSNQPQHF.

Ten or more counts support this clonotype. V usage is TRBV20-1 and J usage is TRBJ1-2; D gene ambiguous. There are 13 residues in the CDR3. V lost 3 bases and J 1 base, leaving 9 bases between the germline ends. The germline V gene encodes CDR1 DFQATT and CDR2 SNEGSKA (reference sequence). CDR3 in amino acids: CSASILNNYGYTF. The CDR3 DNA reads TGCAGTGCTAGTATCCTCAATAACTATGGCTACACCTTC.